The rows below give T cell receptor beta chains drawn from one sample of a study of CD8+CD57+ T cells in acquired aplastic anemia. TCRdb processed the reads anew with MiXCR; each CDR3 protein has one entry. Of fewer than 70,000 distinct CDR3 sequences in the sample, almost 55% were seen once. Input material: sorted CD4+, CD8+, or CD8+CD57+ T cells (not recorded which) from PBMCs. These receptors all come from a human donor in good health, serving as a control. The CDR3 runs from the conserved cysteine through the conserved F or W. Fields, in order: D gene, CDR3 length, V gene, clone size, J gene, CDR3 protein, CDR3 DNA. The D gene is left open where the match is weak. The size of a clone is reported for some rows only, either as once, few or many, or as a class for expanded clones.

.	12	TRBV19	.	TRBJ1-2	CASKSVNYGYTF	TGTGCCAGTAAGTCAGTTAACTATGGCTACACCTTC
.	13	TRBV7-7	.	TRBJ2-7	CASSFTVRGEQYF	TGTGCCAGCAGCTTCACAGTTCGTGGCGAGCAGTACTTC
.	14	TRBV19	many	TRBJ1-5	CASSMYEMGQPQHF	TGTGCCAGTAGTATGTACGAAATGGGGCAGCCCCAGCATTTT
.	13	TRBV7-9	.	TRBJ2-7	CASTQGAAFGQYF	TGTGCCAGCACCCAGGGCGCGGCCTTTGGGCAGTACTTC
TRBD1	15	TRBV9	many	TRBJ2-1	CASSPGTGVYNEQFF	TGTGCCAGCAGCCCCGGGACAGGGGTCTACAATGAGCAGTTCTTC
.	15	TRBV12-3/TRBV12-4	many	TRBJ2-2	CASSLLAVITGELFF	TGTGCCAGCAGTTTGTTAGCGGTTATAACCGGGGAGCTGTTTTTT
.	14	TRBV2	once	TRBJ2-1	CASTPDWGADEQFF	TGTGCCAGCACGCCAGACTGGGGGGCCGATGAGCAGTTCTTC
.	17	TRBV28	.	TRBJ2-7	CASSPLSEVTSSYEQYF	TGTGCCAGCAGTCCATTATCTGAGGTCACCTCCTCCTACGAGCAGTACTTC
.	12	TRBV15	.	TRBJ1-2	CATSRDISSYTF	TGTGCCACCAGCAGAGACATCAGTAGCTACACCTTC
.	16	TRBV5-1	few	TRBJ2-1	CASTPALGGPMNEQFF	TGCGCCAGCACCCCGGCTTTGGGGGGGCCTATGAATGAGCAGTTCTTC
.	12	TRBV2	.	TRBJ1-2	CASSAGNYGYTF	TGTGCCAGCAGCGCAGGGAACTATGGCTACACCTTC
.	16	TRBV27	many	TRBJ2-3	CASSLKGGTNTDTQYF	TGTGCCAGCAGTTTAAAGGGGGGGACTAACACAGATACGCAGTATTTT
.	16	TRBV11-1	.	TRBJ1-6	CASSLEGMGPDSPLHF	TGTGCCAGCAGCTTAGAGGGGATGGGTCCGGATTCACCCCTCCACTTT
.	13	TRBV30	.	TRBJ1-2	CASSYSRVYGYTF	TGTGCCAGCAGTTACTCCCGCGTCTATGGCTACACCTTC
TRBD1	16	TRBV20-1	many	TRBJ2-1	CSAPEPKSTGYNEQFF	TGCAGTGCTCCAGAGCCTAAGTCGACAGGGTACAATGAGCAGTTCTTC
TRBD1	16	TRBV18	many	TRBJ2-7	CASSPLRDRGPYEQYF	TGTGCCAGCTCACCCCTCCGGGACAGGGGGCCCTACGAGCAGTACTTC
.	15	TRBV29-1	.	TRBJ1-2	CSVEVSEGRSSSYTF	TGCAGCGTTGAAGTTTCGGAGGGCAGGTCTAGTAGCTACACCTTC
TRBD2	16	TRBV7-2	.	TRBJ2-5	CASSSPSGGPGETQYF	TGTGCCAGCAGCTCACCTAGCGGGGGGCCGGGAGAGACCCAGTACTTC
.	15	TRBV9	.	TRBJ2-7	CASSASGQAGYEQYF	TGTGCCAGCAGCGCCAGTGGGCAGGCTGGCTACGAGCAGTACTTC
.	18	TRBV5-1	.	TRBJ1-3	CASSLVGDGLTDGNTIYF	TGCGCCAGCAGCTTGGTCGGGGACGGCTTAACCGATGGAAACACCATATATTTT
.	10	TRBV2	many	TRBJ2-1	CASGDYEQFF	TGTGCCAGCGGGGACTATGAGCAGTTCTTC
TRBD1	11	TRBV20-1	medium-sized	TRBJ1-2	CSAPGGYGYTF	TGCAGTGCTCCAGGGGGGTATGGCTACACCTTC